These 26 T cell receptor beta chains share one sample of origin, sequenced in a study of STAT5B mutations in CD4+ large granular lymphocyte leukemia. Sequencing used immunoSEQ multiplex PCR; TCRdb keeps in-frame clones, though not all of them. The profile shows about 29,000 clones, roughly three quarters of them singletons. Material: CD4+ T cells from blood buffy coats. Every receptor here comes from a human donor in good health.

The chain uses TRBV29-1 and TRBJ1-6, with D possibly matching TRBD1 (5 bases). The CDR3 consists of 13 residues. In germline, CDR1 is SQVTM, CDR2 ANQGSEA. Trimming pared 6 bases from V and 7 bases from J, leaving 13 bases between. The CDR3 DNA reads TGCAGCGTCGCAGGGATCTTAAATTCACCCCTCCACTTT. Protein product: CSVAGILNSPLHF.

Only a few counts were recorded for this clone. The chain links TRBV7-2 to TRBJ1-5, with 7 nucleotides matching TRBD1. V shed 5 bases and J 5 bases; nucleotides not matched to a gene: 6. The germline gives CDR1 SGHTA, CDR2 FQGNSA. The CDR3 consists of 14 residues. The chain's CDR3 is CASSPGRGHQPQHF. The CDR3 DNA is TGTGCCAGCAGCCCCGGGAGGGGGCATCAGCCCCAGCATTTT.

The chain carries TRBV18 and TRBJ2-7; TRBD1 aligns across 7 bases. Germline V CDR1 and CDR2: KGHSH, LQKENI. The CDR3 loop spans 13 amino acids. Trimming at V came to 4 bases and at J to 4 bases, leaving 4 bases not matched to a gene. CDR3 sequence: CASSRDSAYEQYF. Written as DNA, the CDR3 is TGTGCCAGCTCACGGGACAGCGCTTACGAGCAGTACTTC. The full variable domain, its missing parts supplied by reference TRBV18 and TRBJ2-7, is NAGVMQNPRHLVRRRGQEARLRCSPMKGHSHVYWYRQLPEEGLKFMVYLQKENIIDESGMPKERFSAEFPKEGPSILRIQQVVRGDSAAYFCASSRDSAYEQYFGPGTRLTVT.

This chain links TRBV5-1 with TRBJ2-3, with D maybe TRBD2 (6 bases). Germline lookup yields CDR1 SGHRS and CDR2 YFSETQ. CDR3 length equals 15 residues. V lost 0 bases, J lost 8 bases, and 16 bases lay in between. This CDR3 reads CASSLVSGVSGTQYF. In DNA form, the CDR3 reads TGCGCCAGCAGCTTGGTTTCGGGGGTGTCGGGTACGCAGTATTTT. Drawing the rest from reference TRBV5-1 and TRBJ2-3, the complete variable domain is KAGVTQTPRYLIKTRGQQVTLSCSPISGHRSVSWYQQTPGQGLQFLFEYFSETQRNKGNFPGRFSGRQFSNSRSEMNVSTLELGDSALYLCASSLVSGVSGTQYFGPGTRLTVL.

V and J are TRBV9 and TRBJ1-3; D is unclear. CDR3 length: 14 amino acids. Germline V gene lookup returns CDR1 SGDLS and CDR2 YYNGEE. V was shortened by 3 bases and J by 4 bases, with 11 bases between the two germline ends. CDR3 in DNA: TGTGCCAGCAGCGGCACCACGATCGGAAACACCATATATTTT. This sequence encodes CASSGTTIGNTIYF.

The gene calls are TRBV11-2 and TRBJ2-3; 9 bases are a match to TRBD2. This CDR3 has 16 residues. The germline CDR1 and CDR2 sequences are SGHAT and FQNNGV. The V and J ends lost 1 base and 2 bases, in that order; junction bases with no gene match: 4. In nucleotides, the CDR3 is TGTGCCAGCAGCTTAGGGGCTAGCGGGATCACAGATACGCAGTATTTT. Translating gives CASSLGASGITDTQYF. Full variable domain (rest looked up from reference TRBV11-2 and TRBJ2-3): EAGVAQSPRYKIIEKRQSVAFWCNPISGHATLYWYQQILGQGPKLLIQFQNNGVVDDSQLPKDRFSAERLKGVDSTLKIQPAKLEDSAVYLCASSLGASGITDTQYFGPGTRLTVL.

This chain uses TRBV6-6 with TRBJ1-5; D is possibly TRBD1 (5 bases). Germline CDR1 is MNHNY and CDR2 is SVGAGI (reference sequence). Trimming shortened V by 6 bases and J by 3 bases, and 15 bases separated the two germline ends. The CDR3 covers 15 residues. CDR3 nucleotides: TGTGCCAGCAGCCCCCCCGGACAAGTCAATCAGCCCCAGCATTTT. Protein: CASSPPGQVNQPQHF.

CDR3 bases: TGTGCCAGTAGCCGTGGGACTAGCTACGCTGGACCGTTCTTC. Its translation: CASSRGTSYAGPFF. J is TRBJ2-1 and V is TRBV19, with 9 bases that match TRBD2. CDR1 and CDR2 (germline): LNHDA, SQIVND (reference sequence). V was pared by 6 bases and J by 15 bases, with 15 bases of the junction left unmatched. The CDR3 has 14 residues.

The V gene is TRBV4-1, the J gene TRBJ1-2; D is unresolved. Germline lookup yields CDR1 MGHRA and CDR2 YSYEKL. V was shortened by 1 base and J by 3 bases, with 15 bases between the two germline ends. This CDR3 contains 16 residues. The DNA for the CDR3 is TGCGCCAGCAGCCAAGCCCAGAGGCTTGTTGACTATGGCTACACCTTC. Its translation is CASSQAQRLVDYGYTF.

The chain employs TRBV10-3 and TRBJ2-3; possible D gene TRBD1, 7 bases. This CDR3 spans 14 amino acids. V was cut by 10 bases and J by 0 bases, with 14 bases left in between. Germline lookup yields CDR1 ENHRY and CDR2 SYGVKD. CDR3 DNA: TGTGCCACGGCGGGACAGCTTAGCACAGATACGCAGTATTTT. Amino acids: CATAGQLSTDTQYF.

V and J are TRBV29-1 and TRBJ2-1; 10 bases are shared with TRBD1. The germline V gene has CDR1 SQVTM and CDR2 ANQGSEA. V lost 3 bases and J lost 7; bases outside the gene matches: 3. The CDR3 is 13 residues long. The CDR3 here is CSVDDRGRNEQFF. The DNA of the CDR3 is TGCAGCGTTGATGACAGGGGGCGGAATGAGCAGTTCTTC.

The J gene is TRBJ2-3, the V gene TRBV5-1, with 9 bases matching TRBD2. This CDR3 comprises 16 residues. The junction had 3 bases not matched to a gene; V was cut back by 0 bases and J by 1 base. CDR1 and CDR2 from the germline V gene are SGHRS and YFSETQ. The CDR3 DNA reads as TGCGCCAGCAGCTTGGCCCCTAGCGGGGGCACAGATACGCAGTATTTT. Its translation: CASSLAPSGGTDTQYF.

The genes are TRBV6-4 and TRBJ2-1; 8 bases are shared with TRBD1. V gave up 6 bases and J gave up 9 bases; unmatched junction bases: 10. The CDR3 consists of 14 residues. CDR1 and CDR2 from the germline V gene are MRHNA and SNTAGT. The CDR3 protein is CASRPEQGAFEQFF. The CDR3 DNA reads TGTGCCAGCAGACCCGAGCAGGGGGCTTTTGAGCAGTTCTTC.

The chain carries TRBV7-6 and TRBJ2-7; either TRBD1 or TRBD2 may fit D (7 bases each). The V and J ends lost 4 bases and 3 bases respectively, with 13 bases between them. The germline gives CDR1 SGHVS, CDR2 FNYEAQ. The CDR3 is 14 residues long. The CDR3 sequence: CASSSDREGYEQYF. The CDR3 region has the DNA TGTGCCAGCAGCTCAGACAGGGAGGGCTACGAGCAGTACTTC.

This clone has a handful of counts. The chain links TRBV27 to TRBJ2-1, with D possibly being TRBD1 or TRBD2 (5 bases each). This CDR3 spans 13 amino acids. Germline assignment: CDR1 MNHEY and CDR2 SMNVEV (reference sequence). The V end lost 3 bases, the J end lost 7 bases, and 10 bases lay between the germline ends. The CDR3 loop reads CASSFGDHNEQFF. The CDR3 coding sequence is TGTGCCAGCAGTTTTGGGGACCATAATGAGCAGTTCTTC.

This clone was detected once. The J gene is TRBJ2-6, the V gene TRBV18, with D unclear. Trimming took 3 bases from V and 0 from J, leaving 12 bases between them. The CDR3 is 17 residues long. Germline V gene data show CDR1 as KGHSH and CDR2 as LQKENI. CDR3 sequence (DNA): TGTGCCAGCTCACCGCGACAATCTGTCTCTGGGGCCAACGTCCTGACTTTC. It codes for CASSPRQSVSGANVLTF. Full variable domain (rest looked up from reference TRBV18 and TRBJ2-6): NAGVMQNPRHLVRRRGQEARLRCSPMKGHSHVYWYRQLPEEGLKFMVYLQKENIIDESGMPKERFSAEFPKEGPSILRIQQVVRGDSAAYFCASSPRQSVSGANVLTFGAGSRLTVL.

The chain carries TRBV5-5 and TRBJ1-2; a possible D gene is TRBD1 (6 bases). CDR1 SGHKS and CDR2 YYEKEE come from the germline V gene (reference sequence). With 4 bases removed from V and 8 bases from J, the gap between germline ends came to 21 bases. The CDR3 extends over 15 amino acids. The CDR3 region has the DNA TGTGCCAGCAGCCCCACCCCGGGGGCTGTGGGGGGCTACACCTTC. This translates into CASSPTPGAVGGYTF.

This clone showed up just a few times. This chain links TRBV5-4 with TRBJ2-2, with D tentatively TRBD1 (6 bases). The CDR3 is 12 residues long. Trimming left V 8 bases short and J 3 bases short, with 8 bases between. Germline lookup yields CDR1 SGHNT and CDR2 YYREEE (reference sequence). CDR3 protein: CASNRDTGELFF. In nucleotides, the CDR3 is TGTGCCAGTAACAGGGACACCGGGGAGCTGTTTTTT.

This chain uses TRBV11-2 with TRBJ2-5; no definite D call. Trimming cost V 4 bases and J 5 bases, with 8 bases left between them. Germline V gives CDR1 SGHAT, CDR2 FQNNGV. There are 12 residues in the CDR3. CDR3 amino acids: CASSSRGETQYF. DNA for the CDR3: TGTGCCAGCAGCTCCCGAGGTGAGACCCAGTACTTC.

The chain links TRBV27 to TRBJ2-7; the D gene could be TRBD1 or TRBD2 (5 bases each). Deletions cut 4 bases from V and 2 bases from J, with 12 bases between. The CDR3 is made up of 14 amino acids. Germline lookup yields CDR1 MNHEY and CDR2 SMNVEV (reference sequence). In DNA form, the CDR3 reads TGTGCCAGCAGTTCCGGGGCGATACCCTACGAGCAGTACTTC. Translated, it gives CASSSGAIPYEQYF.

The chain uses TRBV5-1 and TRBJ2-1; 11 bases are a match to TRBD1. CDR1 SGHRS and CDR2 YFSETQ come from the germline V gene. CDR3 size: 14 residues. Losses at the gene ends were 4 bases for V and 9 bases for J; bases not matched to a gene: 6. The CDR3 protein is CASSLGQGVGEQFF. CDR3 coding DNA: TGCGCCAGCAGCCTGGGACAGGGGGTCGGTGAGCAGTTCTTC.

The chain employs TRBV5-1 and TRBJ2-2; D gene uncertain. The CDR3 consists of 15 residues. Germline CDR1 reads SGHRS; CDR2 reads YFSETQ. Trimming took off 0 bases at V and 1 base at J, with 7 bases between the two ends. CDR3 residues: CASSLVPRNTGELFF. The CDR3 coding sequence is TGCGCCAGCAGCTTGGTTCCCAGGAACACCGGGGAGCTGTTTTTT. Variable domain in full (rest from reference TRBV5-1 and TRBJ2-2): KAGVTQTPRYLIKTRGQQVTLSCSPISGHRSVSWYQQTPGQGLQFLFEYFSETQRNKGNFPGRFSGRQFSNSRSEMNVSTLELGDSALYLCASSLVPRNTGELFFGEGSRLTVL.

This clone was recorded once. The V call is TRBV10-2, the J call TRBJ1-3; no reliable D call. Trimming stripped 3 bases from V and 0 bases from J, with 9 bases between. The CDR3 loop spans 15 amino acids. CDR1 is WSHSY, CDR2 SAAADI, per germline. Here the CDR3 DNA reads TGCGCCAGCAGTGAAAGGGTGTCCTCTGGAAACACCATATATTTT. Translation gives CASSERVSSGNTIYF.

The chain recombines TRBV27 with TRBJ1-2; 9 bases are a match to TRBD1. The germline CDR1 and CDR2 sequences are MNHEY and SMNVEV (reference sequence). The CDR3 sequence is 13 residues long. The V and J ends lost 6 bases and 7 bases, in that order; junction bases with no gene match: 6. DNA of the CDR3: TGTGCCAGCAGCCCACAGGGGGCGATTGGCTACACCTTC. It encodes CASSPQGAIGYTF.

To note about this clone: At one end the junction does not follow the germline gene, possibly because of a read error. V gene TRBV18 combines with J gene TRBJ2-5, with TRBD1 as a possible D gene (5 bases). CDR3 length: 14 amino acids. Looked up from germline, CDR1 is KGHSH and CDR2 is LQKENI. The CDR3 reads CASSPQAPRETQYF. The DNA for the CDR3 is TGTGCCAGCTCCCCACAGGCACCGCGGGAGACCCAGTACTTC.

V is TRBV4-2 and J is TRBJ1-5; D not resolved. Trimming removed 5 bases from V and 5 bases from J, with 13 bases in between. This CDR3 spans 14 amino acids. In germline, CDR1 is LGHNA, CDR2 YNFKEQ. The CDR3 DNA reads TGTGCCAGCAGCTTTGGAGGGTCGGATCAGCCCCAGCATTTT. Residues: CASSFGGSDQPQHF.